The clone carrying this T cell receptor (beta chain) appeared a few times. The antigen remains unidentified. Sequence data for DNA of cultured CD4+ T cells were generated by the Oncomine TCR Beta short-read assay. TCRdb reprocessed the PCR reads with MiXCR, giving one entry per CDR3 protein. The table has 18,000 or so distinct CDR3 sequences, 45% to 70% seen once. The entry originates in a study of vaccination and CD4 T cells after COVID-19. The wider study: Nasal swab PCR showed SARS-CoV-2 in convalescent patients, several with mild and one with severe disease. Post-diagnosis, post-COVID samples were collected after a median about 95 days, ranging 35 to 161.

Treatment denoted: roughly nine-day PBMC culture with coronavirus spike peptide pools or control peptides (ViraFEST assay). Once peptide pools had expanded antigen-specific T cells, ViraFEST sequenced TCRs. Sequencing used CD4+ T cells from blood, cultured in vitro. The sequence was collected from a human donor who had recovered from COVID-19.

The CDR3 DNA reads TGTGCCAGCAGTTCCAGGATGAGCACTGAAGCTTTCTTT. This codes for CASSSRMSTEAFF. The gene calls are TRBV27 and TRBJ1-1; D unresolved. This CDR3 is built from 13 residues. Trimming stripped 4 bases from V and 4 bases from J, with 10 bases between. CDR1 is MNHEY and CDR2 is SMNVEV in the germline V gene (reference sequence).